A single TCR beta chain is shown here with its context. The target antigen is unknown. The data belong to a study of early T cells in non-severe SARS-CoV-2 infection. The TCR library protocol attached unique molecular identifiers to the individual cDNA molecules. TCRdb ran MiXCR on the 5' RACE reads and lists one entry per CDR3 protein. The sample holds 70,000 to 90,000 distinct CDR3 sequences, over 9.5% seen once. Notes on the study in general: Anti-spike CD8 specificities were favored by VDJdb matching, whose results missed private and CD4 specificities.

The V and J ends lost 2 bases and 7 bases, in that order; junction bases with no gene match: 6. Germline V gives CDR1 MDHEN, CDR2 SYDVKM. This CDR3 spans 15 amino acids. Source: whole blood, taken at baseline. This rearrangement joins TRBV28 to TRBJ2-1; 9 bases are shared with TRBD2. The sequence came from an adult who was a healthcare worker with PCR-confirmed SARS-CoV-2 infection or an uninfected control (not recorded which). CDR3 DNA: TGTGCCAGCAGTTTAGCGGGAGGGCCCCTAAATGAGCAGTTCTTC. It yields the protein CASSLAGGPLNEQFF. Full variable domain (missing parts from reference TRBV28 and TRBJ2-1): DVKVTQSSRYLVKRTGEKVFLECVQDMDHENMFWYRQDPGLGLRLIYFSYDVKMKEKGDIPEGYSVSREKKERFSLILESASTNQTSMYLCASSLAGGPLNEQFFGPGTRLTVL.